The 10 T cell receptor beta chains below all came from one sample that was sequenced in a study of T cell repertoires in cytomegalovirus infection. TCRdb processed the reads anew with MiXCR; each CDR3 protein has one entry. The repertoire holds some 450,000 distinct CDR3 sequences, about 33% seen once, with about 13% in the top ten. Input material: PBMCs. These receptors came from a human donor in good health (CMV status not recorded). Some clones in this sample may be carry-over from other donors' samples.

The chain links TRBV5-6 to TRBJ1-1; unclear D gene. This CDR3 has 13 residues. The germline V gene has CDR1 SGHDT and CDR2 YYEEEE. V was shortened by 4 bases and J by 4 bases, with 11 bases between the two germline ends. CDR3 nucleotide sequence: TGTGCCAGCAGCCCGGCGAGGGTCACTGAAGCTTTCTTT. Residues: CASSPARVTEAFF.

In the case of this clonotype: One end of the junction varies from germline; a read error may be responsible. The chain uses TRBV4-1 and TRBJ2-7; D possibly corresponds to TRBD1 (5 bases). This CDR3 spans 15 amino acids. Germline V gives CDR1 MGHRA, CDR2 YSYEKL. The CDR3 protein is CASSQNGADTYEQYF. The CDR3 DNA is TGTGCCAGCAGCCAAAATGGGGCAGACACCTACGAGCAGTACTTC.

The chain uses TRBV19 and TRBJ2-5; a possible D gene is TRBD1 (5 bases). The germline CDR1 and CDR2 sequences are LNHDA and SQIVND (reference sequence). This CDR3 comprises 15 residues. Trimming removed 5 bases at V and 5 bases at J, with 18 bases between. The CDR3 sequence is CASSPQGFLGETQYF. CDR3 in DNA: TGTGCCAGTAGTCCCCAGGGATTCTTGGGGGAGACCCAGTACTTC.

V is TRBV18 and J is TRBJ1-2; D call uncertain. Trimming left V 3 bases short and J 8 bases short, with 7 bases between. The germline CDR1 and CDR2 sequences are KGHSH and LQKENI. The CDR3 is 11 amino acids. The CDR3 reads CASSPERGYTF. DNA of the CDR3: TGTGCCAGCTCACCCGAGCGAGGCTACACCTTC.

This clonotype showed up just a few times. This sequence joins TRBV12-3 or TRBV12-4 and TRBJ1-2; 7 nucleotides agree with TRBD1. J lost 0 bases, V lost 6 bases, and 7 bases had no gene match. The CDR3 has 15 residues. The CDR3 nucleotides are TGTGCCAGCAGCGCCCGGGACAGAGCTAACTATGGCTACACCTTC. Protein: CASSARDRANYGYTF.

This clonotype was observed many times. The chain links TRBV6-5 to TRBJ2-1; D gene ambiguous. This CDR3 has 19 amino acids. In germline, CDR1 is MNHEY, CDR2 SVGAGI. Trimming cost V 1 base and J 6 bases, with 25 bases left between them. The CDR3 here is CASSYYPLRTVPVLNEQFF. As DNA, the CDR3 is TGTGCCAGCAGTTACTACCCCCTTCGAACAGTGCCCGTTCTCAATGAGCAGTTCTTC.

As for this clonotype: Just one base apart from a much larger clone, this may be a read error. Since the CDR3 does not end with the conserved phenylalanine or tryptophan, this likely comes from a read error. The chain links TRBV7-2 to TRBJ2-2; TRBD2 might be the D (5 bases). The CDR3 is 14 residues long. In germline, CDR1 is SGHTA, CDR2 FQGNSA. The ends were cut back, 5 bases at V and 6 bases at J, with 13 bases in the middle. The CDR3 protein is CASSNPWGAGELFC. In DNA, the CDR3 is TGTGCCAGCAGCAATCCCTGGGGAGCCGGGGAGCTGTTTTGT.

V gene TRBV30 combines with J gene TRBJ1-2, with a tentative D call TRBD1 (5 bases). V was pared by 1 base and J by 13 bases, with 19 bases between. The CDR3 spans 13 residues. Germline V gene data show CDR1 as GTSNPN and CDR2 as SVGIG (reference sequence). The CDR3 DNA is TGTGCCTGGAGTGACTACCTGGGGGGTTCGACCACCTTC. Residues: CAWSDYLGGSTTF.

As for this clonotype: It is likely a read error, because the conserved phenylalanine at the end of the CDR3 is missing. This chain uses TRBV7-8 with TRBJ2-7; D not resolved. From germline, CDR1 is SGHVS and CDR2 FQNEAQ. This CDR3 has 12 residues. V lost 1 base and J 6 bases, leaving 7 bases between the germline ends. In DNA, the CDR3 is TGTGCCAGCAGCTTAGTAAGAACCGAGCAGTACTCC. Protein product: CASSLVRTEQYS.

A note on this clonotype: One end of the junction varies from germline; a read error may be responsible. V gene TRBV12-3 or TRBV12-4 combines with J gene TRBJ1-6, with D hard to call. The CDR3 spans 13 residues. CDR3 nucleotide sequence: TGTGCCAGAAGTTTAGGGAGGTATTCACCCCTCCACTTT. Amino acids: CARSLGRYSPLHF.